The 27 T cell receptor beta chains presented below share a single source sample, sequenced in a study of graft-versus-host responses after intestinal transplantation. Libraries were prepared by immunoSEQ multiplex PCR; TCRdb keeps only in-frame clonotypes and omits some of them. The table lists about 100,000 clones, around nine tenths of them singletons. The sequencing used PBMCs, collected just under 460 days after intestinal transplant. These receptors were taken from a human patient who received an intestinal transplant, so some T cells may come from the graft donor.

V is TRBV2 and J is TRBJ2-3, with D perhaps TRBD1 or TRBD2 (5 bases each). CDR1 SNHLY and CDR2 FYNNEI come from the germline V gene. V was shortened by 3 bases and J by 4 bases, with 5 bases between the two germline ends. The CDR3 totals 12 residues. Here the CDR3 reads CASSEGADTQYF. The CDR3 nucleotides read TGTGCCAGCAGTGAGGGGGCAGATACGCAGTATTTT.

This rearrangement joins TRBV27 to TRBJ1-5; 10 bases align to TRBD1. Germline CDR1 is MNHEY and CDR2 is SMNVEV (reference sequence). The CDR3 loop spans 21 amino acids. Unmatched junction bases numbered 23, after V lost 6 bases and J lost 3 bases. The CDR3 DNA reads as TGTGCCAGCAGCCTCACGATCCGGACAGGGGGTTCGAAGGCCCCCAATCAGCCCCAGCATTTT. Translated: CASSLTIRTGGSKAPNQPQHF.

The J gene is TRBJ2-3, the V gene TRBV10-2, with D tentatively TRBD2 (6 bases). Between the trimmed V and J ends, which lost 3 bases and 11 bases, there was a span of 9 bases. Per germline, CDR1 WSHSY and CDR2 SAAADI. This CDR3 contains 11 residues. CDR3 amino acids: CASSDWGEQYF. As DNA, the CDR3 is TGCGCCAGCAGTGATTGGGGGGAGCAGTATTTT.

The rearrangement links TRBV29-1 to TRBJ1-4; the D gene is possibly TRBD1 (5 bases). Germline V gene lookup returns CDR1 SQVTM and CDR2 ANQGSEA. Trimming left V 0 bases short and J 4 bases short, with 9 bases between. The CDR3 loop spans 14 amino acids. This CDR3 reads CSVEEGQGNEKLFF. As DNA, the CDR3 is TGCAGCGTTGAAGAGGGGCAGGGTAATGAAAAACTGTTTTTT. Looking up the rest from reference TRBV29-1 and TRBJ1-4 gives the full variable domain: SAVISQKPSRDICQRGTSLTIQCQVDSQVTMMFWYRQQPGQSLTLIATANQGSEATYESGFVIDKFPISRPNLTFSTLTVSNMSPEDSSIYLCSVEEGQGNEKLFFGSGTQLSVL.

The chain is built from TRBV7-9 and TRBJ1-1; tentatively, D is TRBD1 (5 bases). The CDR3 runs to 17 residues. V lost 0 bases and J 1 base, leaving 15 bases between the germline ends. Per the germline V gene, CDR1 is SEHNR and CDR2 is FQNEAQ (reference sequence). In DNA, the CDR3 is TGTGCCAGCAGCTTAGCGATGGGACCTGGGGGGAACACTGAAGCTTTCTTT. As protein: CASSLAMGPGGNTEAFF.

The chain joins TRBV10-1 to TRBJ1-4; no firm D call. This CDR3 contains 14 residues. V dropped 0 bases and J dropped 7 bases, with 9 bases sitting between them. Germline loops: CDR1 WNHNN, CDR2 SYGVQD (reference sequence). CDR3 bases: TGCGCCAGCAGTGAGTCTGGGGAGGGTGAAAAACTGTTTTTT. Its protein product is CASSESGEGEKLFF.

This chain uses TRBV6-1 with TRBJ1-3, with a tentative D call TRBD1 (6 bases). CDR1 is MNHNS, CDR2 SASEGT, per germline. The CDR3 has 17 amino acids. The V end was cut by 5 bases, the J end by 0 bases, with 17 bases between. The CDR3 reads CASSQGGRASSGNTIYF. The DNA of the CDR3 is TGTGCCAGCAGTCAAGGGGGACGGGCGAGCTCTGGAAACACCATATATTTT.

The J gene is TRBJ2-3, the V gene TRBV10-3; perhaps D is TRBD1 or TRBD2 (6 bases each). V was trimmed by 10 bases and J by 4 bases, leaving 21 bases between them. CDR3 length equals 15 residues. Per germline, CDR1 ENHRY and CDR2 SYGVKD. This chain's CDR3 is CATVDEPGASDTQYF. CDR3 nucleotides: TGTGCCACCGTGGACGAACCGGGGGCCTCAGATACGCAGTATTTT.

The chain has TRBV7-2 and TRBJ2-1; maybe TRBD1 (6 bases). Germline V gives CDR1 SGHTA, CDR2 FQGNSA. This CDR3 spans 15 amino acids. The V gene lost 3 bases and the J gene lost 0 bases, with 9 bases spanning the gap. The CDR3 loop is CASSLGASSYNEQFF. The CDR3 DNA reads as TGTGCCAGCAGCTTGGGGGCGTCCTCCTACAATGAGCAGTTCTTC.

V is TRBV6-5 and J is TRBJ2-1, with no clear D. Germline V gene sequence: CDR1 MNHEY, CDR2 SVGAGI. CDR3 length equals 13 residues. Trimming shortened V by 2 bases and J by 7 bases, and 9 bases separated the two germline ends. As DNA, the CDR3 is TGTGCCAGCAGTTACCAGGTATGGAATGAGCAGTTCTTC. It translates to CASSYQVWNEQFF.

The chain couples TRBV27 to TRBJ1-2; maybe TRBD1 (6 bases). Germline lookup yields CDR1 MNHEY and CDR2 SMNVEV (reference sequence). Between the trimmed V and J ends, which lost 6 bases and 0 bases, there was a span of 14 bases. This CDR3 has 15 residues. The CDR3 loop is CASRSGQTTNYGYTF. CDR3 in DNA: TGTGCCAGCAGATCCGGACAGACTACTAACTATGGCTACACCTTC.

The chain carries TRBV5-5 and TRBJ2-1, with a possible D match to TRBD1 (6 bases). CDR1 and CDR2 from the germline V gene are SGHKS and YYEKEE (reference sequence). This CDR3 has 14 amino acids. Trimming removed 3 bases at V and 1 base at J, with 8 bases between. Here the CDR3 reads CASSYTGSYNEQFF. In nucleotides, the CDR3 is TGTGCCAGCAGCTACACAGGGTCCTACAATGAGCAGTTCTTC.

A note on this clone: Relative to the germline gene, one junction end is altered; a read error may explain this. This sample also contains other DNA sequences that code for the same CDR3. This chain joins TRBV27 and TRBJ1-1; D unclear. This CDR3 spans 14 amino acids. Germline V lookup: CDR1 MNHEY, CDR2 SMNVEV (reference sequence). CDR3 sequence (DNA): TGTGCCAGCAGACCCGGGCCGTTGCTCACTGAGGCTTTCTTT. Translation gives CASRPGPLLTEAFF.

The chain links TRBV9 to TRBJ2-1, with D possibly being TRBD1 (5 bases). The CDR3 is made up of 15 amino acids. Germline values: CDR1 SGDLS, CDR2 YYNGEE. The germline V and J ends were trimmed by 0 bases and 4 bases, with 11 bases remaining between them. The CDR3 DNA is TGTGCCAGCAGCGTAGGTTCAGGGTCTTACAATGAGCAGTTCTTC. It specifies CASSVGSGSYNEQFF.

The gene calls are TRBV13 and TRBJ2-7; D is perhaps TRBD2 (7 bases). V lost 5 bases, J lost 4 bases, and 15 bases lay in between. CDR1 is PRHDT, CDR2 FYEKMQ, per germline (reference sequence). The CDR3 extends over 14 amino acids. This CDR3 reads CASSGPGGPYEQYF. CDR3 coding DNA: TGTGCCAGCAGCGGCCCGGGGGGCCCGTACGAGCAGTACTTC.

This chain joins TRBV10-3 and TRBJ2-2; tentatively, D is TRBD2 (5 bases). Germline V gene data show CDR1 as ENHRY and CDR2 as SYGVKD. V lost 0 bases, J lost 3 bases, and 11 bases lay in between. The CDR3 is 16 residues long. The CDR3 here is CAISESGPGDTGELFF. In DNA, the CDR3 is TGTGCCATCAGTGAGTCAGGACCCGGGGACACCGGGGAGCTGTTTTTT.

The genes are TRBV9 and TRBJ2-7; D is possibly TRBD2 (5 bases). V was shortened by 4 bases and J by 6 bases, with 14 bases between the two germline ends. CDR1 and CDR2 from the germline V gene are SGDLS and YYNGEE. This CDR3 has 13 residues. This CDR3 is CASSLTRTGEQYF. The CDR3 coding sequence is TGTGCCAGCAGCCTGACCAGGACTGGCGAGCAGTACTTC.

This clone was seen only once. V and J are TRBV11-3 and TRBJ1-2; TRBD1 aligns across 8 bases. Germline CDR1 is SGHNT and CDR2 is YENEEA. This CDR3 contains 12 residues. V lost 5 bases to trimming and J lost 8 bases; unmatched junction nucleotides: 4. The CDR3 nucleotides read TGTGCCAGCAGCCAGGGGGCCAGGGGCTACACCTTC. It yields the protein CASSQGARGYTF.

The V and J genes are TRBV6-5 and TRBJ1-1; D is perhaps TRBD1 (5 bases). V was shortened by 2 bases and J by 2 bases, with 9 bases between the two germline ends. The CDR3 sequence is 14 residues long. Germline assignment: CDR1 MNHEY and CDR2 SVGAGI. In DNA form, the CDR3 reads TGTGCCAGCAGTTACAGACAGACTAACACTGAAGCTTTCTTT. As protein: CASSYRQTNTEAFF.

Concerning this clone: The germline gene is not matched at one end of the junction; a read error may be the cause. CDR3 DNA sequence: TGCAGCGCTGAAGGGGACAGACCCTACGAGCAGTACTTC. This gives the protein CSAEGDRPYEQYF. J is TRBJ2-7 and V is TRBV29-1, with 7 nucleotides matching TRBD1. Germline V CDR1 and CDR2: SQVTM, ANQGSEA. The CDR3 is made up of 13 amino acids.

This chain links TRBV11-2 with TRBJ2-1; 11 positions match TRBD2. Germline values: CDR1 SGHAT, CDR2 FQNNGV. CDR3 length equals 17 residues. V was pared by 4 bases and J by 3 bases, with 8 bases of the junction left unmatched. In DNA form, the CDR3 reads TGTGCCAGCAGCTCCGCCCTAGCGGGGGGCCTCTACAATGAGCAGTTCTTC. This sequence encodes CASSSALAGGLYNEQFF.

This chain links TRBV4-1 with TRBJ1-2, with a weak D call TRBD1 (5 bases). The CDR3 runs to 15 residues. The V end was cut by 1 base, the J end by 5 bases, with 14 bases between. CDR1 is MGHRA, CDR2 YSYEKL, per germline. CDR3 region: CASSQGPGIIYGYTF. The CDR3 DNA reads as TGCGCCAGCAGCCAAGGTCCAGGGATCATATATGGCTACACCTTC.

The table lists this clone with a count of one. Here the CDR3 DNA reads TGTGCCAGCAGACGCCCGAGCGGGAATTTGCCCCAGCATTTT. Translation: CASRRPSGNLPQHF. The chain combines TRBV6-6 with TRBJ1-5; D is undetermined. With 6 bases removed from V and 9 bases from J, the gap between germline ends came to 18 bases. The germline CDR1 and CDR2 sequences are MNHNY and SVGAGI (reference sequence). This CDR3 is built from 14 residues.

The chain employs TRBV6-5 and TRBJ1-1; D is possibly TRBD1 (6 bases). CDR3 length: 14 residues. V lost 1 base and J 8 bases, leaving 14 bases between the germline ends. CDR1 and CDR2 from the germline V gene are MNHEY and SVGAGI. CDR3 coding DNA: TGTGCCAGCAGTTACTGGGACAACCCCGGGGAAGCTTTCTTT. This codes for CASSYWDNPGEAFF.

Here the CDR3 DNA reads TGTGCCACCCTTGGAGAGTCCGGGGAGCTGTTTTTT. Amino acids: CATLGESGELFF. The chain carries TRBV7-3 and TRBJ2-2, with D unclear. V shed 10 bases and J shed 6 bases, with 12 bases lying between them. This CDR3 contains 12 residues. Germline V gene data show CDR1 as SGHTA and CDR2 as FQGTGA.

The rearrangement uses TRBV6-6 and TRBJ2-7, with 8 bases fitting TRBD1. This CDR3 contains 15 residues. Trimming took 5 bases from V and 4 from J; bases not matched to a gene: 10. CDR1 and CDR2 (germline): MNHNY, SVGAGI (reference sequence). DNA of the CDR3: TGTGCCAGCAGTACCCCCTTGGACAGGGTATACGAGCAGTACTTC. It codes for CASSTPLDRVYEQYF.

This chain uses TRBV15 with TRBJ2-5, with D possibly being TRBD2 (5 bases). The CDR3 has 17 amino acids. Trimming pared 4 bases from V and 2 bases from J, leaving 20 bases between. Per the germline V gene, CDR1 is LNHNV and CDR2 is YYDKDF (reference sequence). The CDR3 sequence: CATSIPEGYWKQETQYF. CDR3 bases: TGTGCCACCAGCATCCCCGAGGGCTACTGGAAACAAGAGACCCAGTACTTC.